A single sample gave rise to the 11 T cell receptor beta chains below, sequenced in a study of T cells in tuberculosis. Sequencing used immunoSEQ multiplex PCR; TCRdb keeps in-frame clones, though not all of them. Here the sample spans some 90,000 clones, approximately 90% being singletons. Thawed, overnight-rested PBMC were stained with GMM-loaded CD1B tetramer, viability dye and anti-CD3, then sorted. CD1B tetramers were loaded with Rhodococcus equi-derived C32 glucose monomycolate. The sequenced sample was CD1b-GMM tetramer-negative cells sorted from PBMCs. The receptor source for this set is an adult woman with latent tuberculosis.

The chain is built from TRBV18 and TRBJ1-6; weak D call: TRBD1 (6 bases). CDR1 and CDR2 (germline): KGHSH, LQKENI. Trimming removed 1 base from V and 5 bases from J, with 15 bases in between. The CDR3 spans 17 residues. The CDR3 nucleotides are TGTGCCAGCTCACCACGACCCAGGGGATTCAATAATTCACCCCTCCACTTT. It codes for CASSPRPRGFNNSPLHF.

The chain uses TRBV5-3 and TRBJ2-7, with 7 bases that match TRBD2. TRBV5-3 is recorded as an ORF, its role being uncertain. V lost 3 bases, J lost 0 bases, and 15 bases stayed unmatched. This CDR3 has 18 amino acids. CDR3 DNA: TGTGCCAGAAGCTGGCGCCGACTGGGGCGGGGGAGCTCCTACGAGCAGTACGTC. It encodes CARSWRRLGRGSSYEQYV.

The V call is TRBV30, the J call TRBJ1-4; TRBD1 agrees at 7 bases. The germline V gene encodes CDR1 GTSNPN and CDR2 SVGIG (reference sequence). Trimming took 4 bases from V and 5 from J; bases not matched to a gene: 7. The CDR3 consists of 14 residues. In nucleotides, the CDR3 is TGTGCCTGGAAGACAGGGAAGGAGAATGAAAAACTGTTTTTT. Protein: CAWKTGKENEKLFF.

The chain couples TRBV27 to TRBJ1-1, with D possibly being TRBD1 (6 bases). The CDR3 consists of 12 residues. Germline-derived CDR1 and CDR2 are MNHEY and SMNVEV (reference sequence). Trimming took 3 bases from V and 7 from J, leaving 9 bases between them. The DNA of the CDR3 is TGTGCCAGCAGTTTTGGGGGCAGTGAAGCTTTCTTT. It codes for CASSFGGSEAFF.

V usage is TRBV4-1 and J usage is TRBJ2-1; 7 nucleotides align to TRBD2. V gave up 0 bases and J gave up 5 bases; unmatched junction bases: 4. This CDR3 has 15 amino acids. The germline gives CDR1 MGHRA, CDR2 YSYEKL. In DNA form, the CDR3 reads TGCGCCAGCAGCCAAGAATCAGCGGGGAACAATGAGCAGTTCTTC. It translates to CASSQESAGNNEQFF.

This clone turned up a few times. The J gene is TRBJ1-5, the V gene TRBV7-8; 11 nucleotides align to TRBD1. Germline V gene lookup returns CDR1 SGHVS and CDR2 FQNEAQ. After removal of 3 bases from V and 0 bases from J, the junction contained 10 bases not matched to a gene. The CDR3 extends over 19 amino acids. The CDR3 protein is CASSFLDRGRRASNQPQHF. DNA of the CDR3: TGTGCCAGCAGCTTTTTGGACAGGGGGCGAAGGGCTAGCAATCAGCCCCAGCATTTT.

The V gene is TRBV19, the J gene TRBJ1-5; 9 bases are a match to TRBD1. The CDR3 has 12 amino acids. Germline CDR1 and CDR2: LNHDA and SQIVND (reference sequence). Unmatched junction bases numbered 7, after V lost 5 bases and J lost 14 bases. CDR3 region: CASSLPGTGKHF. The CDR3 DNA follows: TGTGCCAGTAGTCTCCCCGGGACAGGGAAGCATTTT.

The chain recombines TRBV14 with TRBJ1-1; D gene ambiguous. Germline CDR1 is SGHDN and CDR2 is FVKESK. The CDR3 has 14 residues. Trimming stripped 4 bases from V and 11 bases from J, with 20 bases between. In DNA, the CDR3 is TGTGCCAGCAGCCCCATTCTTGGACCGTGGGAGGCTTTCTTT. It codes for CASSPILGPWEAFF.

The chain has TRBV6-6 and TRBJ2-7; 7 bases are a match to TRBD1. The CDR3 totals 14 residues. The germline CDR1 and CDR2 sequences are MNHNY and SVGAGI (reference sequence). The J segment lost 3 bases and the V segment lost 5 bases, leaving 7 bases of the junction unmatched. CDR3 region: CASSDSRDSYEQYF. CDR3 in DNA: TGTGCCAGCAGTGATTCCCGGGACAGCTACGAGCAGTACTTC.

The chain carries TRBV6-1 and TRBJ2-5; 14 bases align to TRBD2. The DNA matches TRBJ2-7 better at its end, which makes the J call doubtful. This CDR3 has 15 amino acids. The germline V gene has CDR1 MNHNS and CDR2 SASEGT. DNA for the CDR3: TGTGCCAGCCGACTAGCGGGGGGGCTCACCTACGAGCAGTACTTC. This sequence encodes CASRLAGGLTYEQYF.

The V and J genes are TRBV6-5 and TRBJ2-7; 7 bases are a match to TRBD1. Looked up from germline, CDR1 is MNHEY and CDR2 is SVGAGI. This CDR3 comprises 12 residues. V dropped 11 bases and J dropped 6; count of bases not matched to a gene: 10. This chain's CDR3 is CAAQGFPGEQYF. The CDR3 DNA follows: TGTGCCGCACAGGGGTTCCCTGGCGAGCAGTACTTC.